Each of the 5 T cell receptor beta chains below was sequenced from the same sample in a study of multiple sclerosis patients with progressive multifocal leukoencephalopathy. Time point noted: before natalizumab initiation. Data came from immunoSEQ multiplex PCR; TCRdb stores just in-frame clones and leaves some out. The table records roughly 30,000 clones, 70% to 90% of them present only once. The specimen was PBMCs. These receptors originate from a human donor with multiple sclerosis.

This chain links TRBV27 with TRBJ2-1, with 11 bases aligning to TRBD2. The germline CDR1 and CDR2 sequences are MNHEY and SMNVEV (reference sequence). V lost 4 bases and J lost 0; bases outside the gene matches: 2. The CDR3 is 16 residues long. CDR3 in DNA: TGTGCCAGCAGTTCTAGCGGGAGGACCTCCTACAATGAGCAGTTCTTC. It codes for CASSSSGRTSYNEQFF.

Here the CDR3 DNA reads TGTGCCAGCAGCAACCGGGGGCGCGGAGGCTACACCTTC. This sequence encodes CASSNRGRGGYTF. The chain recombines TRBV27 with TRBJ1-2; maybe TRBD1 (6 bases). V lost 6 bases, J lost 8 bases, and 16 bases lay in between. The length of the CDR3 is 13 residues. CDR1 is MNHEY, CDR2 SMNVEV, per germline (reference sequence).

To note about this clone: At one of its ends the junction is not consistent with the germline gene, which may arise from a read error. Distinct nucleotide sequences in the sample also encode this CDR3. This chain uses TRBV30 with TRBJ2-2, with D possibly TRBD2 on 6 matching bases. This CDR3 has 14 amino acids. The germline V gene has CDR1 GTSNPN and CDR2 SVGIG (reference sequence). DNA for the CDR3: TGTGCTTGGACTACTAAGGTTAACACCGGGGAGCTGTTTTTT. Translated, it gives CAWTTKVNTGELFF.

This clone was seen a few times. The V call is TRBV27, the J call TRBJ1-1; D remains unclear. Trimming cost V 2 bases and J 10 bases, with 11 bases left between them. CDR1 and CDR2 (germline): MNHEY, SMNVEV (reference sequence). The CDR3 is made up of 12 amino acids. CDR3 sequence: CASSLIGEGAFF. The CDR3 DNA follows: TGTGCCAGCAGTTTAATCGGGGAGGGAGCTTTCTTT.

The chain carries TRBV6-1 and TRBJ1-2; 8 positions agree with TRBD1. This CDR3 is 14 amino acids long. V lost 11 bases, J lost 4 bases, and 12 bases stayed unmatched. Per the germline V gene, CDR1 is MNHNS and CDR2 is SASEGT. The CDR3 protein is CAGRETGEFYGYTF. The CDR3 nucleotides read TGTGCCGGGAGGGAGACAGGGGAGTTCTATGGCTACACCTTC.